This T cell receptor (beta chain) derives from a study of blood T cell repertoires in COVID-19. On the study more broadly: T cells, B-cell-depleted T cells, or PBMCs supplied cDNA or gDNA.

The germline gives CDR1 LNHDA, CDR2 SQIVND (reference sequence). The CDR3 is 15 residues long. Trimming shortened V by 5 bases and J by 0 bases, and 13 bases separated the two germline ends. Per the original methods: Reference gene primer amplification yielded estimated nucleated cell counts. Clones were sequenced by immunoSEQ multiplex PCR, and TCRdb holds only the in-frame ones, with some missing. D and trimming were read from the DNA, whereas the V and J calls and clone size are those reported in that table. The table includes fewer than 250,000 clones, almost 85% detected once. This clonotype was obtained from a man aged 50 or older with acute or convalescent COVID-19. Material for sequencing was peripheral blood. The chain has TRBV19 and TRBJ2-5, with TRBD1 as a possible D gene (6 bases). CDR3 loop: CASSLSRGYQETQYF. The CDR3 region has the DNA TGTGCCAGTAGTCTAAGCAGGGGCTACCAAGAGACCCAGTACTTC.